These T cell receptor beta chains were read from a single sample in a study of T-cell reconstitution after alpha-beta-depleted transplantation in children. TCRdb used MiXCR to reprocess the PCR reads, holding one entry per CDR3 protein. The table includes about 400,000 distinct CDR3 sequences, approximately 20% detected once. This specimen consisted of PBMCs from the stem cell graft donor, obtained from the stem cell graft. The receptors were gathered from a human donor who donated a stem cell graft to a child with acute myeloid leukemia. Both conserved end residues are part of each CDR3.

TRBJ2-7 TRBV12-3/TRBV12-4 CASRVSPTVNAYEQYF
TRBJ2-2 TRBV29-1 CSVTGRGQHTGELFF
TRBJ2-7 TRBV3-1 CASSQQPGGYEQYF
TRBJ2-5 TRBV10-3 CAIRDTGLAVQTQYF
TRBJ2-7 TRBV20-1 CSATGTAVLSEQYF
TRBJ2-2 TRBV20-1 CSAKSHLGLLNTGELFF
TRBJ2-7 TRBV28 CASSSNWVTYEQYF
TRBJ1-6 TRBV20-1 CSARYRGTSPLHF
TRBJ2-2 TRBV2 CASSVRLAGLGGELFF
TRBJ1-1 TRBV12-3/TRBV12-4 CASSLSLNTEAFF
TRBJ2-1 TRBV27 CASSFGTNEQFF
TRBJ2-1 TRBV5-1 CATSFTAGGPYNEQFF
TRBJ2-5 TRBV25-1 CASSEKGGRSQYF
TRBJ2-3 TRBV7-3 CASSPTSGRADTQYF
TRBJ2-1 TRBV4-1 CASSQDKSGRLYNEQFF
TRBJ2-3 TRBV25-1 CASSDHPDRGVTDTQYF
TRBJ2-3 TRBV5-6 CASSSATDTQYF
TRBJ1-5 TRBV4-2 CASSHWVGPSLISNQPQHF
TRBJ1-4 TRBV7-6 CASSLAEGGLNEKLFF
TRBJ2-3 TRBV6-5 CASRLHGQSQGTDTQYF
TRBJ2-2 TRBV19 CASSSRGNTGELFF
TRBJ2-3 TRBV20-1 CSARPLTDTQYF
TRBJ1-6 TRBV5-6 CASSPDRSISSYNSPLHF
TRBJ1-2 TRBV20-1 CSASGFYGYTF
TRBJ1-6 TRBV6-1 CASSTGTGVSPLHF
TRBJ2-3 TRBV5-6 CASRERLAGYTDTQYF
TRBJ2-7 TRBV7-2 CASSGPPSGRDYEQYF
TRBJ2-4 TRBV2 CASSEDTPGTVQYF
TRBJ1-5 TRBV20-1 CSAKTGDRNQPQHF
TRBJ1-5 TRBV6-6 CASQRGNQPQHF
TRBJ1-4 TRBV20-1 CSAIQGLLNEKLFF
TRBJ2-7 TRBV10-3 CAISDEASGSYEQYF
TRBJ2-7 TRBV27 CASSTGTRGYEQYF
TRBJ2-2 TRBV11-2 CASSPPNGGIIGELFF
TRBJ1-2 TRBV5-1 CASSSVVGRPGYTF
TRBJ1-1 TRBV29-1 CSVVGYTEAFF
TRBJ2-7 TRBV7-8 CASSPAGTPTYEQYF
TRBJ2-1 TRBV24-1 CATSDRVARGAYNEQFF
TRBJ1-2 TRBV2 CASSEGGPDGYTF
TRBJ1-1 TRBV29-1 CSVEDLGTQAFF
TRBJ1-3 TRBV5-1 CASSLTTGSGNTIYF
TRBJ2-3 TRBV7-2 CASSAELVDTQYF
TRBJ2-4 TRBV28 CASSAGGNIQYF
TRBJ2-7 TRBV10-3 CAISELGVTYEQYF
TRBJ2-3 TRBV13 CASSLNVDTQYF
TRBJ2-6 TRBV29-1 CSVLGQGMAGANVLTF
TRBJ2-3 TRBV7-9 CASSGGGISVADTQYF
TRBJ1-2 TRBV20-1 CSAGELYGYTF
TRBJ2-7 TRBV4-1 CASSHAGLAVSYEQYF
TRBJ1-1 TRBV20-1 CSGLWNTEAFF
TRBJ2-7 TRBV24-1 CATSGADESYEQYF
TRBJ2-1 TRBV20-1 CSASRSSGSPYNEQFF
TRBJ2-7 TRBV29-1 CSVEDEGESTSYEQYF
TRBJ1-1 TRBV3-1 CASSRHAGTEAFF
TRBJ2-2 TRBV15 CATSGLSRTGELFF
TRBJ2-3 TRBV20-1 CSASYYGYTDTQYF
TRBJ2-1 TRBV20-1 CSANTIVALLGSINEQFF